This T cell receptor (beta chain) was captured by sequencing in a study of cytomegalovirus exposure and HLA in healthy donors. The study, taken as a whole, reports: TCR beta V- and J-gene trimming, according to a later analysis, was linked to a missense DCLRE1C variant. The records held CMV serostatus as the only immune exposure information.

The CDR3 covers 17 residues. The germline V gene has CDR1 SGHNT and CDR2 YYREEE (reference sequence). The V segment lost 4 bases and the J segment 4 bases; nucleotides outside the gene matches: 7. 13 Jbeta primers and 60 Vbeta primers were used for the PCR. Authors' methods: About 11 million of 70 million to 80 million unique TCR beta chains were shared, per a later count. Data came from immunoSEQ multiplex PCR; TCRdb stores just in-frame clones and leaves some out. D and trimming come from the DNA, and the V and J calls and clone size come from that table. The sample gives 90,000 to 130,000 clones, approximately 70% of which show up once; roughly 8.7% is in the top ten. Turning to this clone: Its antigen is unknown.

The rearrangement joins TRBV5-4 to TRBJ2-1, with 14 bases aligning to TRBD2. This TCR came from a man aged 25 to 45 in good health and CMV-seropositive. Sequencing input: PBMCs. CDR3 in amino acids: CASSPGTSGGLYNEQFF. The CDR3 DNA follows: TGTGCCAGCAGCCCAGGGACTAGCGGGGGCCTTTACAATGAGCAGTTCTTC.